This TCR beta chain came from a study of T cell repertoires in cytomegalovirus infection. Using its own MiXCR run on the reads, TCRdb lists one record per CDR3 protein. The profile shows a few hundred thousand distinct CDR3 sequences, just under 35% of them singletons. Only a few counts were recorded for this clonotype. The target antigen is unknown. The sequence came from a human donor in good health (CMV status not recorded). Some clones in this sample may be carry-over from other donors' samples. The sequencing here drew on cultured PBMCs, taken from culture after CMV antigen stimulation.

CDR3 region: CATSDWRNEQFF. The CDR3 DNA is TGTGCCACCAGTGATTGGAGAAATGAGCAGTTCTTC. The chain employs TRBV24-1 and TRBJ2-1; D is unresolved. CDR3 length: 12 residues. The germline gives CDR1 KGHDR, CDR2 SFDVKD. Trimming left V 2 bases short and J 7 bases short, with 5 bases between.